Each of the 22 T cell receptor beta chains below was sequenced from the same sample in a study of CXCR3-negative and CXCR3-positive naive CD8 T cells. No cognate antigen is known for these TCRs. Overall study results and limits: Relative to CXCR3-negative naive cells, CXCR3-positive naive cells had more hydrophobic TRB CDR3s.

The libraries of TRB cDNA were prepared using 5' RACE with UMI labels. Each CDR3 protein gets one entry in TCRdb, which reprocessed the 5' RACE reads and gives no DNA. The listing contains about 140,000 distinct CDR3 sequences. Sequencing input: naive CXCR3+ CD8+ T cells from blood. Subset of the sample: CD45RO-CCR7+CD27+CD95- naive CD8+ T cells expressing CXCR3 (TNR3+). All receptors derive from a human donor in good health. Some clones in this sample may be carry-over from other donors' samples.

The chain's CDR3 is CASSLEDGWGTEAFF. J is TRBJ1-1 and V is TRBV11-2. This CDR3 comprises 15 residues. Germline CDR1 is SGHAT and CDR2 is FQNNGV.

The chain has TRBV11-3 and TRBJ2-2; as DNA is missing, the TRBD1 call by TCRdb cannot be tested. Germline V CDR1 and CDR2: SGHNT, YENEEA. This CDR3 has 18 residues. The chain's CDR3 is CASSSHPMTGVDTGELFF.

The chain carries TRBV19 and TRBJ2-7; TCRdb reports TRBD2, a call that lacks DNA to check it against. CDR1 is LNHDA and CDR2 is SQIVND in the germline V gene (reference sequence). The CDR3 covers 15 residues. The CDR3 sequence: CASSIGDGGTYEQYF.

This chain links TRBV21-1 with TRBJ2-7; the TCRdb D gene call, TRBD2, has no DNA to confirm it. TRBV21-1 is reported as a pseudogene. CDR3 length: 13 residues. The CDR3 spells CAVPGLASYEQYF.

The CDR3 sequence: CASRLAGSLEQFF. The J gene is TRBJ2-1, the V gene TRBV19; no DNA is available, so the TRBD2 call from TCRdb remains unchecked. The length of the CDR3 is 13 residues. The germline gives CDR1 LNHDA, CDR2 SQIVND (reference sequence).

The gene calls are TRBV12-3 or TRBV12-4 and TRBJ1-2. The CDR3 is 13 residues long. The CDR3: CASSSTLTYGYTF.

The chain links TRBV12-3 or TRBV12-4 to TRBJ1-5; without DNA, the TCRdb call of TRBD1 cannot be checked. There are 13 residues in the CDR3. The CDR3: CASSSGGRQPQHF.

This chain links TRBV11-2 with TRBJ1-3; TCRdb returns TRBD1, unconfirmable since there is no DNA. The CDR3 is 13 residues long. CDR1 and CDR2 from the germline V gene are SGHAT and FQNNGV. The CDR3 here is CASRGRAGNTIYF.

This chain joins TRBV9 and TRBJ1-2; TCRdb outputs TRBD1, but without DNA this stays unchecked. Germline V lookup: CDR1 SGDLS, CDR2 YYNGEE. The CDR3 has 15 amino acids. CDR3 sequence: CASSEGNTGSNGYTF.

The V gene is TRBV29-1, the J gene TRBJ2-2; TCRdb proposes TRBD1, but this gene call is untestable without DNA. CDR1 is SQVTM and CDR2 is ANQGSEA in the germline V gene. The CDR3 runs 18 residues. CDR3: CSVEDGGWTGANTGELFF.

The J gene is TRBJ2-3, the V gene TRBV4-1; the TCRdb D gene call, TRBD1, has no DNA to confirm it. The germline gives CDR1 MGHRA, CDR2 YSYEKL. This CDR3 has 19 amino acids. The CDR3 loop is CASSPTRRQAKGDTDTQYF.

This sequence joins TRBV2 and TRBJ2-3; TCRdb proposes TRBD1, but this gene call is untestable without DNA. There are 16 residues in the CDR3. Per germline, CDR1 SNHLY and CDR2 FYNNEI. CDR3 region: CASSLGEVHGTDTQYF.

The chain links TRBV6-2 or TRBV6-3 to TRBJ1-1; TCRdb's D call, TRBD1, is unchecked because there is no DNA. The CDR3 covers 14 residues. The V gene's germline CDR1 is MNHEY and CDR2 SVGEGT. CDR3 region: CASERDSMNTEAFF.

The V call is TRBV5-1, the J call TRBJ2-1; TCRdb proposes TRBD1, but this gene call is untestable without DNA. This CDR3 is built from 15 residues. Germline V CDR1 and CDR2: SGHRS, YFSETQ. The CDR3 sequence is CASSLEGQGRNEQFF.

This chain links TRBV12-3 or TRBV12-4 with TRBJ1-3. The CDR3 covers 15 residues. The CDR3 is CASSLEGTSGNTIYF.

V gene TRBV10-3 combines with J gene TRBJ1-1; the TCRdb D gene call, TRBD1, has no DNA to confirm it. The CDR3 has 11 residues. Per germline, CDR1 ENHRY and CDR2 SYGVKD. The CDR3 protein is CAIRGRGEAFF.

V is TRBV14 and J is TRBJ2-5; TCRdb's assignment of TRBD1 cannot be checked, as there is no DNA. Germline V gives CDR1 SGHDN, CDR2 FVKESK. This CDR3 is built from 13 residues. Here the CDR3 reads CASSLPSQETQYF. The entire variable domain, with the rest obtained from reference TRBV14 and TRBJ2-5, is as follows: EAGVTQFPSHSVIEKGQTVTLRCDPISGHDNLYWYRRVMGKEIKFLLHFVKESKQDESGMPNNRFLAERTGGTYSTLKVQPAELEDSGVYFCASSLPSQETQYFGPGTRLLVL.

The V call is TRBV28, the J call TRBJ2-1. The CDR3 has 14 residues. The germline V gene encodes CDR1 MDHEN and CDR2 SYDVKM. This CDR3 is CASRGVGSYNEQFF.

This chain links TRBV7-9 with TRBJ2-5. The CDR3 runs 13 residues. Germline CDR1 is SEHNR and CDR2 is FQNEAQ (reference sequence). This CDR3 is CASSIDSQETQYF.

The rearrangement joins TRBV21-1 to TRBJ2-1. TRBV21-1 is a pseudogene segment. The CDR3 spans 14 residues. The CDR3 region is CASGSTNSYNEQFF.

The chain links TRBV7-9 to TRBJ2-7; lacking DNA, the TRBD1 call made by TCRdb goes unchecked. The germline V gene encodes CDR1 SEHNR and CDR2 FQNEAQ (reference sequence). The CDR3 sequence is 12 residues long. The CDR3 loop is CASTQGAYEQYF. Complete variable domain (other parts from reference TRBV7-9 and TRBJ2-7): DTGVSQNPRHKITKRGQNVTFRCDPISEHNRLYWYRQTLGQGPEFLTYFQNEAQLEKSRLLSDRFSAERPKGSFSTLEIQRTEQGDSAMYLCASTQGAYEQYFGPGTRLTVT.

CDR3 sequence reads: CASSLLGGRATDTQYF. This chain connects TRBV7-2 to TRBJ2-3; absent DNA, TCRdb's TRBD2 call cannot be checked. This CDR3 contains 16 residues. The germline V gene has CDR1 SGHTA and CDR2 FQGNSA.